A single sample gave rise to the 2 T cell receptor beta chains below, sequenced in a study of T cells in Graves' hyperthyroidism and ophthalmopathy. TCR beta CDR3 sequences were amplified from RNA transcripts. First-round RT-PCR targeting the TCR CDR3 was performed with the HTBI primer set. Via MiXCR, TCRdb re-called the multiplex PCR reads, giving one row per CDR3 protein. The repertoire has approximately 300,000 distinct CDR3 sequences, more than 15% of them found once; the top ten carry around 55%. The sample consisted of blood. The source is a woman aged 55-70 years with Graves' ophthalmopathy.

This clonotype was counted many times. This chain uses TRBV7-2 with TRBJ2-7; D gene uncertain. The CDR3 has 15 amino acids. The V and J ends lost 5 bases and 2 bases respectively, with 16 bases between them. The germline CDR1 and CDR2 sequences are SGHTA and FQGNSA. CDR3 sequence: CASSPGPFGPYEQYF. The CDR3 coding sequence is TGTGCCAGCAGCCCGGGCCCCTTTGGCCCCTACGAGCAGTACTTC.

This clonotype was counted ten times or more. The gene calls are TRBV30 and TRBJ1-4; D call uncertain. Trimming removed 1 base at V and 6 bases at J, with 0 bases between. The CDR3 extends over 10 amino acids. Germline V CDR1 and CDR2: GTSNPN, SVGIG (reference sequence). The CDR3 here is CAWSDEKLFF. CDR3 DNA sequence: TGTGCCTGGAGTGATGAAAAACTGTTTTTT.